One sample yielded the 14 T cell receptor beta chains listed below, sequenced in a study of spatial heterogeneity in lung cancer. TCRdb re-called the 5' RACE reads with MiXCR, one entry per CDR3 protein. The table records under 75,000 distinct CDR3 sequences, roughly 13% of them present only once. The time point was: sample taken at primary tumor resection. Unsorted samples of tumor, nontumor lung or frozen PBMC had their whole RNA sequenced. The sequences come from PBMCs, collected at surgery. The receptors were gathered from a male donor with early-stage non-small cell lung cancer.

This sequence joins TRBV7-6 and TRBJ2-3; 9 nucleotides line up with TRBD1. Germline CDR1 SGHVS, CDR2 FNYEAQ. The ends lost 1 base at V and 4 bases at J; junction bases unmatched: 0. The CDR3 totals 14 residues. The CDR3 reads CASSLGTGADTQYF. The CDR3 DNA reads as TGTGCCAGCAGCTTAGGGACAGGGGCAGATACGCAGTATTTT.

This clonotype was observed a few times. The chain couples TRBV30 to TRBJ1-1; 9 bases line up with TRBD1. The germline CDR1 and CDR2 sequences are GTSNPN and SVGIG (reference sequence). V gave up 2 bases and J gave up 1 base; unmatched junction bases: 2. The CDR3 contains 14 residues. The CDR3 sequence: CAWSLGQGNTEAFF. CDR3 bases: TGTGCCTGGAGTCTGGGACAGGGGAACACTGAAGCTTTCTTT.

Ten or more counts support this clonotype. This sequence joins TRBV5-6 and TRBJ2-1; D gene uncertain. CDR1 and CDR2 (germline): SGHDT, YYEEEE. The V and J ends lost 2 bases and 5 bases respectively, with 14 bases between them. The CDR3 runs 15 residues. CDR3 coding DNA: TGTGCCAGCAGCTTCTCCCCCAAGCCCGACAATGAGCAGTTCTTC. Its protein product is CASSFSPKPDNEQFF.

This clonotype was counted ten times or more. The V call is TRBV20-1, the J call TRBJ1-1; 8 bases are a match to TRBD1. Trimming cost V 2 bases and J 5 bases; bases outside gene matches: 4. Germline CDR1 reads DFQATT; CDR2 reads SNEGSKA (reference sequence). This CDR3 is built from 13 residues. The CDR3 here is CSARQGARTEAFF. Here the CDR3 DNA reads TGCAGTGCTAGACAGGGGGCGCGAACTGAAGCTTTCTTT.

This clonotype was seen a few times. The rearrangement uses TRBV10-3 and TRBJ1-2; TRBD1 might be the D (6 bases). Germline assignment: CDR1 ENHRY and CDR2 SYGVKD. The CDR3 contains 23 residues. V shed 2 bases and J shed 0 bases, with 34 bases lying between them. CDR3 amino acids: CAISEAKQGAVLGESGANYGYTF. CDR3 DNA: TGTGCCATCAGTGAGGCCAAACAGGGAGCAGTTCTCGGGGAATCGGGTGCTAACTATGGCTACACCTTC.

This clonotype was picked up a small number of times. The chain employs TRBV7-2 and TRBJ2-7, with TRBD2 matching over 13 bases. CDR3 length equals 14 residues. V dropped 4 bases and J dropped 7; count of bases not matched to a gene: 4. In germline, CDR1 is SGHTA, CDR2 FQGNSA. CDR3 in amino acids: CASSYGTSGTEQYF. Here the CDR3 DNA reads TGTGCCAGCAGCTACGGGACTAGCGGGACAGAGCAGTACTTC.

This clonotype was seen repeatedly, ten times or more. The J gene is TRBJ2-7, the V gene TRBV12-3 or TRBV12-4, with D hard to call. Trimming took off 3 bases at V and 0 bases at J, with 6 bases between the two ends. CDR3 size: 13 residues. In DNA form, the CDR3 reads TGTGCCAGCAGTTTCGACACCTCCTACGAGCAGTACTTC. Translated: CASSFDTSYEQYF.

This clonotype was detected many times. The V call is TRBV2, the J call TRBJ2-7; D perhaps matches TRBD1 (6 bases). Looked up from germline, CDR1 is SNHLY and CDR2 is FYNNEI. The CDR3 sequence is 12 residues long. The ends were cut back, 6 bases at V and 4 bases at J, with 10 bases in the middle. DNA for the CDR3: TGTGCCAGCAGATCGGACAGTTACGAGCAGTACTTC. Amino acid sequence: CASRSDSYEQYF.

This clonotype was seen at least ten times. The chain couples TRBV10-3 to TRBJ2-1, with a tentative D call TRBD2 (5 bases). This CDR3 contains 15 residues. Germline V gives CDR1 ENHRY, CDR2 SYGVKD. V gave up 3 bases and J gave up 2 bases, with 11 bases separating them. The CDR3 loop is CAISERSGTYNEQFF. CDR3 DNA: TGTGCCATCAGTGAACGGAGCGGAACCTACAATGAGCAGTTCTTC.

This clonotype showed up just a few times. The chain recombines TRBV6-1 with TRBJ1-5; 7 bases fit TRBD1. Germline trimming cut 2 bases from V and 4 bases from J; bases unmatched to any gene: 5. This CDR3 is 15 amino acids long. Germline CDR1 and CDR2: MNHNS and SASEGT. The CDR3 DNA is TGTGCCAGCAGTGAAACAGGGGTGAAGAATCAGCCCCAGCATTTT. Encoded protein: CASSETGVKNQPQHF.

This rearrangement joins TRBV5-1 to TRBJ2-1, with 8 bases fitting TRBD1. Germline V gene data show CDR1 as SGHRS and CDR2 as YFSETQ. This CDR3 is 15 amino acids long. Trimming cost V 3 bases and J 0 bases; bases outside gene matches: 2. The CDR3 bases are TGCGCCAGCAGCTCAGGGGGCCGCTCCTACAATGAGCAGTTCTTC. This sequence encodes CASSSGGRSYNEQFF.

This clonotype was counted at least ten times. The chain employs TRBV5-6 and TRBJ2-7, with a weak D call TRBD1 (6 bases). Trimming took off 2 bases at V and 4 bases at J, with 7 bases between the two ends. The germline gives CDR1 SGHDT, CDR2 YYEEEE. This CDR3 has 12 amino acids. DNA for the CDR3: TGTGCCAGCAGCTTCGGACAGTACGAGCAGTACTTC. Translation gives CASSFGQYEQYF.

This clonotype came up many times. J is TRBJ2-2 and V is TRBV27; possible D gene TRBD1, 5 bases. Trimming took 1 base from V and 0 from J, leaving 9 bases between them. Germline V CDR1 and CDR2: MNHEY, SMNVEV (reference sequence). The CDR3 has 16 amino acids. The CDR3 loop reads CASSLFSGSNTGELFF. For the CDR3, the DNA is TGTGCCAGCAGTTTATTTTCAGGGTCGAACACCGGGGAGCTGTTTTTT.

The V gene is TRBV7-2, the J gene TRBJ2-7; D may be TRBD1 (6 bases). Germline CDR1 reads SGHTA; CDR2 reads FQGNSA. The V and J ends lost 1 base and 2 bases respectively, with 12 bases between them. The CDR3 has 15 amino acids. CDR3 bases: TGTGCCAGCAGCTTAGGGGACATCAGTCCCTACGAGCAGTACTTC. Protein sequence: CASSLGDISPYEQYF. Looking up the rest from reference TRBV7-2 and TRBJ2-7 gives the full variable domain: GAGVSQSPSNKVTEKGKDVELRCDPISGHTALYWYRQSLGQGLEFLIYFQGNSAPDKSGLPSDRFSAERTGGSVSTLTIQRTQQEDSAVYLCASSLGDISPYEQYFGPGTRLTVT.